What follows describes a single T cell receptor (beta chain). The CDR3 sequence is 16 residues long. Losses at the gene ends were 5 bases for V and 7 bases for J; bases not matched to a gene: 10. Germline V gene data show CDR1 as LNHDA and CDR2 as SQIVND (reference sequence). These data are taken from a study of shared clonotypes between healthy human individuals. Study information: Donors had three CD4 naive, three CD4 memory, two CD8 naive and one CD8 memory plate apiece.

TCRdb keeps only in-frame clones here, not all; method: immunoSEQ multiplex PCR. Here the sample spans some 2,000,000 clones, approximately 95% being singletons. This sequence was found in a man younger than 35 in good health. J is TRBJ1-6 and V is TRBV19, with 8 bases identical to TRBD1. The specimen sequenced was naive CD4+ T cells sorted from blood. Subset in this sample: CD45RA+ positively selected. CDR3 coding DNA: TGTGCCAGTAGTCCGAATTCAGGGGGCCTAAATTCACCCCTCCACTTT. It is translated as CASSPNSGGLNSPLHF.